The sequence of this T cell receptor beta chain was determined in a study of CD8+ T cells in alopecia areata. Reverse transcribed after extraction, RNA yielded cDNA as the sequencing template. The data were produced by immunoSEQ multiplex PCR, yet TCRdb's version contains in-frame clones alone and is incomplete. The sample records fewer than 250,000 clones, around two fifths being singletons. Treatment specified: oral pan-JAK inhibitor, 5-10 mg twice daily. Germline trimming cut 3 bases from V and 3 bases from J; bases unmatched to any gene: 11. CDR1 and CDR2 (germline): KGHSH, LQKENI. The CDR3 covers 17 residues.

The source of this sequence is a human donor with alopecia areata. V gene TRBV18 combines with J gene TRBJ1-5; 7 bases agree with TRBD1. Specimen: CD4+ T cells sorted from blood, collected around week 36, from a patient treated with tofacitinib. CDR3 sequence reads: CASSPRFFGTVNQPQHF. DNA of the CDR3: TGTGCCAGCTCACCCCGATTTTTCGGGACAGTCAATCAGCCCCAGCATTTT.